The clone carrying this T cell receptor (beta chain) was recorded only once. Its antigen remains unidentified. V lost 0 bases, J lost 3 bases, and 5 bases stayed unmatched. The CDR3 runs 16 residues. Per the germline V gene, CDR1 is LGHNA and CDR2 is YNFKEQ. This entry belongs to a study of pediatric ulcerative colitis. Study results and caveats: Acute severe colitis showed lower rectal diversity from clonal expansions.

Sequenced by immunoSEQ multiplex PCR; TCRdb stores in-frame clones only, minus some. Here the sample spans 65,000 or so clones, less than 90% being singletons. The receptor was isolated from a boy aged 5-17 years with severe ulcerative colitis. This chain links TRBV4-2 with TRBJ2-7; 10 bases are a match to TRBD2. Sequencing was performed on blood. The CDR3 is CASSQDTSGGDYEQYF. The CDR3 bases are TGTGCCAGCAGCCAAGATACAAGCGGGGGGGACTACGAGCAGTACTTC.